This record concerns one T cell receptor beta chain sequence. The data derive from a study of blood T cell repertoires in COVID-19. The table came from immunoSEQ multiplex PCR; TCRdb's copy has only in-frame clones and leaves some out. The sample lists 300,000 to 350,000 clones, roughly 88% occurring once. The V gene end was trimmed by 4 bases and the J gene end by 5 bases; junction bases not matched to a gene: 0. CDR3 length: 12 amino acids. Germline loops: CDR1 LGHDT, CDR2 YNNKEL (reference sequence). This receptor was obtained from a woman aged 25 to 39 with COVID-19, enrolled during active disease. The gene calls are TRBV3-1 (or the pseudogene TRBV3-2) and TRBJ1-2, with 8 bases aligning to TRBD1. The sequenced sample was peripheral blood. In nucleotides, the CDR3 is TGTGCCAGCAGCCGACAGGGGTATGGCTACACCTTC. As protein: CASSRQGYGYTF.